One sample yielded the 13 T cell receptor beta chains listed below, sequenced in a study of cytomegalovirus exposure and HLA in healthy donors. The study ran its PCR with 60 Vbeta and 13 Jbeta primers. The protocol was immunoSEQ multiplex PCR, while the TCRdb copy is restricted to in-frame clones and leaves out a portion. The table shows 150,000 or so clones, with around 70% occurring only once. The sample consisted of PBMCs. These receptors were obtained from a woman aged 55-70 years in good health and CMV-seropositive.

The rearrangement joins TRBV19 to TRBJ1-1; 9 positions match TRBD1. CDR1 and CDR2 from the germline V gene are LNHDA and SQIVND (reference sequence). The CDR3 covers 14 residues. Losses at the gene ends were 6 bases for V and 3 bases for J; bases not matched to a gene: 5. This chain's CDR3 is CASRQGASYTEAFF. CDR3 sequence (DNA): TGTGCCAGTAGACAGGGGGCTTCCTACACTGAAGCTTTCTTT.

V is TRBV7-9 and J is TRBJ2-5, with D maybe TRBD2 (6 bases). The CDR3 has 14 amino acids. V lost 5 bases, J lost 4 bases, and 14 bases lay in between. Germline-derived CDR1 and CDR2 are SEHNR and FQNEAQ (reference sequence). CDR3 sequence (DNA): TGTGCCAGCAGCCCCGGGGGAGGAGCAGAGACCCAGTACTTC. It yields the protein CASSPGGGAETQYF.

In this sample, this clone turned up once. The V call is TRBV29-1, the J call TRBJ2-5; TRBD1 agrees at 8 bases. J lost 4 bases, V lost 7 bases, and 14 bases had no gene match. The CDR3 totals 15 residues. Germline assignment: CDR1 SQVTM and CDR2 ANQGSEA. The CDR3 spells CSARMGTGGLETQYF. The CDR3 DNA reads as TGCAGCGCCCGCATGGGTACAGGGGGTCTAGAGACCCAGTACTTC.

In its sample, this clone was seen a few times. The identical CDR3 is also encoded by other nucleotide sequences in the sample. V gene TRBV6-5 combines with J gene TRBJ1-1; D possibly corresponds to TRBD1 (5 bases). V shed 0 bases and J shed 2 bases, with 7 bases lying between them. The CDR3 is 14 amino acids. In germline, CDR1 is MNHEY, CDR2 SVGAGI. CDR3 bases: TGTGCCAGCAGTTACTCGACAGTCAACACTGAAGCTTTCTTT. This codes for CASSYSTVNTEAFF.

The rearrangement links TRBV5-6 to TRBJ1-1; D remains ambiguous. The V and J ends lost 3 bases and 0 bases respectively, with 12 bases between them. This CDR3 comprises 15 residues. Germline values: CDR1 SGHDT, CDR2 YYEEEE. The CDR3 region has the DNA TGTGCCAGCAGCTCCGGTGGTGGTTTGAACACTGAAGCTTTCTTT. Its protein product is CASSSGGGLNTEAFF.

The V call is TRBV18, the J call TRBJ2-7; 7 nucleotides match TRBD1. CDR1 is KGHSH and CDR2 is LQKENI in the germline V gene. V lost 0 bases to trimming and J lost 5 bases; unmatched junction nucleotides: 16. This CDR3 region has 18 residues. In nucleotides, the CDR3 is TGTGCCAGCTCACCACCGACTTACAATAACGACAGGGTCCACGAGCAGTACTTC. As protein: CASSPPTYNNDRVHEQYF.

This clone has just a few counts. The chain is built from TRBV5-1 and TRBJ1-4; 11 bases are a match to TRBD1. The V gene's germline CDR1 is SGHRS and CDR2 YFSETQ. V shed 1 base and J 7 bases; nucleotides not matched to a gene: 3. The CDR3 extends over 15 amino acids. CDR3 in DNA: TGCGCCAGCAGCTTGTGGGGGACAGGGGGTGAAAAACTGTTTTTT. Its protein product is CASSLWGTGGEKLFF. Supplemented by reference TRBV5-1 and TRBJ1-4, the full variable domain reads KAGVTQTPRYLIKTRGQQVTLSCSPISGHRSVSWYQQTPGQGLQFLFEYFSETQRNKGNFPGRFSGRQFSNSRSEMNVSTLELGDSALYLCASSLWGTGGEKLFFGSGTQLSVL.

V is TRBV30 and J is TRBJ2-3; TRBD2 is a possible D gene (6 bases). The ends were cut back, 0 bases at V and 4 bases at J, with 8 bases in the middle. Germline CDR1 and CDR2: GTSNPN and SVGIG (reference sequence). The CDR3 contains 13 residues. The CDR3 DNA is TGTGCCTGGAGTGTGGAGGGACCAGATACGCAGTATTTT. Amino acid sequence: CAWSVEGPDTQYF.

V gene TRBV6-1 combines with J gene TRBJ1-5; no definite D call. Trimming stripped 4 bases from V and 2 bases from J, with 12 bases between. The length of the CDR3 is 15 residues. The germline V gene has CDR1 MNHNS and CDR2 SASEGT. CDR3 region: CASSVSGGGNQPQHF. Written as DNA, the CDR3 is TGTGCCAGCAGTGTTTCCGGCGGGGGCAATCAGCCCCAGCATTTT.

The CDR3 DNA sequence: TGTGCCATCAGTGAGTCGGAGGTAAGGAATCAGCCCCAGCATTTT. Its protein product is CAISESEVRNQPQHF. The chain links TRBV10-3 to TRBJ1-5, with D hard to call. Germline CDR1 reads ENHRY; CDR2 reads SYGVKD. The ends were cut back, 0 bases at V and 4 bases at J, with 10 bases in the middle. The CDR3 is 15 residues long.

J is TRBJ1-1 and V is TRBV6-5; 8 bases match TRBD1. The V segment lost 6 bases and the J segment 2 bases; nucleotides outside the gene matches: 5. The CDR3 totals 14 residues. CDR1 and CDR2 (germline): MNHEY, SVGAGI. The CDR3 loop reads CASRDTGGNTEAFF. CDR3 in DNA: TGTGCCAGCAGGGATACAGGGGGAAACACTGAAGCTTTCTTT.

The V call is TRBV5-6, the J call TRBJ2-2, with no clear D. V lost 3 bases and J 5 bases, leaving 11 bases between the germline ends. Germline V lookup: CDR1 SGHDT, CDR2 YYEEEE. CDR3 length equals 14 residues. The DNA of the CDR3 is TGTGCCAGCAGCTCTGACACGGCTACCGGGGAGCTGTTTTTT. Amino acid sequence: CASSSDTATGELFF.

The chain carries TRBV7-3 and TRBJ1-1; D gene ambiguous. The CDR3 is 14 amino acids. The germline CDR1 and CDR2 sequences are SGHTA and FQGTGA. Trimming pared 4 bases from V and 1 base from J, leaving 10 bases between. Here the CDR3 reads CASSSGPWNTEAFF. CDR3 in DNA: TGTGCCAGCAGCTCGGGTCCTTGGAACACTGAAGCTTTCTTT.